This TCR beta chain comes out of a study of siplizumab effects on memory and regulatory T cells. CDR3 length: 13 residues. Looked up from germline, CDR1 is KGHSH and CDR2 is LQKENI. Trimming removed 2 bases at V and 8 bases at J, with 12 bases between. Regarding this clone: Its antigen is undetermined.

Study findings and constraints: For mappable alloreactive CD4+ clones, the mean Treg-derived fraction was approximately 70% with siplizumab and 25% to 30% in controls.

Libraries were prepared by immunoSEQ multiplex PCR; TCRdb keeps only in-frame clonotypes and omits some of them. The sample shows about 100,000 clones, around 93% of them seen only once. Source material: non-Treg CD4+ T cells sorted from blood. This TCR was sampled from a human donor in good health. This rearrangement joins TRBV18 to TRBJ1-2; D is uncertain. CDR3 in amino acids: CASSPDGSGGYTF. The CDR3, as DNA: TGTGCCAGCTCACCAGACGGGTCCGGGGGCTACACCTTC. Full variable domain (outside the CDR3, taken from reference TRBV18 and TRBJ1-2): NAGVMQNPRHLVRRRGQEARLRCSPMKGHSHVYWYRQLPEEGLKFMVYLQKENIIDESGMPKERFSAEFPKEGPSILRIQQVVRGDSAAYFCASSPDGSGGYTFGSGTRLTVV.